Here is one T cell receptor (beta chain) with its context. The antigen is undetermined. Deletions cut 0 bases from V and 7 bases from J, with 14 bases between. The germline gives CDR1 SGHDT, CDR2 YYEEEE. The CDR3 has 14 amino acids. This record comes from a study of shared clonotypes between healthy human individuals. About the research overall: The cohort had a couple of women and three men, ages 18 to 49. For every donor, three CD4 naive, three CD4 memory, two CD8 naive and one CD8 memory plates were used.

Whole-study results and caveats: Naive CD4 clonotypes were shared across a handful of donors at around 5%. The sampled material consisted only of blood, and tissue repertoires are likely to differ.

Repertoires were generated with immunoSEQ multiplex PCR, while TCRdb's copy carries only in-frame clones and drops some. The sample has about 2.4 million clones, approximately 94% seen once; the top ten hold about 0.34%. The rearrangement links TRBV5-6 to TRBJ2-7, with D uncertain. Sample: naive CD4+ T cells from PBMCs. As to subset: CD45RA+ positively selected. This clonotype originated in a man between 18 and 35 years old in good health. Some clones in this sample may be carry-over from other donors' samples. CDR3 residues: CASSLVGKDREQYF. DNA for the CDR3: TGTGCCAGCAGCTTGGTTGGGAAGGATCGGGAGCAGTACTTC. Full variable domain (rest looked up from reference TRBV5-6 and TRBJ2-7): DAGVTQSPTHLIKTRGQQVTLRCSPKSGHDTVSWYQQALGQGPQFIFQYYEEEERQRGNFPDRFSGHQFPNYSSELNVNALLLGDSALYLCASSLVGKDREQYFGPGTRLTVT.